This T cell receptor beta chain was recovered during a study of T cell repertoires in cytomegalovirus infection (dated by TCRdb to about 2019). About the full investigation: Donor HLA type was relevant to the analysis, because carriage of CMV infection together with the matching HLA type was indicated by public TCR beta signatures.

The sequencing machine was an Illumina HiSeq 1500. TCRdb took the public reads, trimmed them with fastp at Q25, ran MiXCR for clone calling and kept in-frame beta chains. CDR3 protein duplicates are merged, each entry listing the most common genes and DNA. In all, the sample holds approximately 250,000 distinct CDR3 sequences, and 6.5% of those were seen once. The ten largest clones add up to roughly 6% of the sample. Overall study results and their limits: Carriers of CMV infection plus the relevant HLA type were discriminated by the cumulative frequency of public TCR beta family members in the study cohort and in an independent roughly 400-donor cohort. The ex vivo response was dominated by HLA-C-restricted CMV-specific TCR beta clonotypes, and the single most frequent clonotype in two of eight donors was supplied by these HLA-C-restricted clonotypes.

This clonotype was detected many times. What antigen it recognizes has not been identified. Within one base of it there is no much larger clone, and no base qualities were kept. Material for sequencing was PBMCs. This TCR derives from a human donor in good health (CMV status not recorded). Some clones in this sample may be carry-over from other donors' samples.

The CDR3 has the sequence CASSPSRNEQYF. The DNA sequence is TGTGCCAGCAGCCCATCTCGGAACGAGCAGTACTTC. The sequence links TRBV7-2 to TRBJ2-7; no D segment can be confidently identified. The germline V gene yields SGHTA for CDR1 and FQGNSA for CDR2. Including cysteine and phenylalanine, the CDR3 has 12 amino acids. Here the CDR3 DNA is all that survives: 36 bases in frame from base 1. Trimming takes 5 bases from V and 5 bases from J, and the germline ends sit 10 bases apart.